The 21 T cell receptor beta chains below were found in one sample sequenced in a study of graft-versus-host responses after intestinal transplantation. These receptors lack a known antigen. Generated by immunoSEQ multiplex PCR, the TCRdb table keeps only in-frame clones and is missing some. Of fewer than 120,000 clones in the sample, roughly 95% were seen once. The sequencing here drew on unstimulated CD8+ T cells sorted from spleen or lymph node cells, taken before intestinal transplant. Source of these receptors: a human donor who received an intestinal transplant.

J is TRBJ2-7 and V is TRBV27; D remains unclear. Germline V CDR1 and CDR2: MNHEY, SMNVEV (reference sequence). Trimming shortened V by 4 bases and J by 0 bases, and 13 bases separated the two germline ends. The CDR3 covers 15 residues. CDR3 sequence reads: CASSSDSLSSYEQYF. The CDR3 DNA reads TGTGCCAGCAGTTCTGACTCGTTAAGCTCCTACGAGCAGTACTTC.

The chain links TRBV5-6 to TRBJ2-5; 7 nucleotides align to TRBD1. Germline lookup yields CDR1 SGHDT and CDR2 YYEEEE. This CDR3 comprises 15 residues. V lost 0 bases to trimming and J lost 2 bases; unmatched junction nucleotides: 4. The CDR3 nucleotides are TGTGCCAGCAGCTTGGCGGGGACAGTTCAAGAGACCCAGTACTTC. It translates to CASSLAGTVQETQYF.

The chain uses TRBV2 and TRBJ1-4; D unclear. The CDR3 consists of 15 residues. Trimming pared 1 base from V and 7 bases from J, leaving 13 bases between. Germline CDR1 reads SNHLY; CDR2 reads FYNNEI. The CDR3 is CASSEGSSKGEKLFF. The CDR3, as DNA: TGTGCCAGCAGTGAAGGTTCGTCTAAAGGTGAAAAACTGTTTTTT.

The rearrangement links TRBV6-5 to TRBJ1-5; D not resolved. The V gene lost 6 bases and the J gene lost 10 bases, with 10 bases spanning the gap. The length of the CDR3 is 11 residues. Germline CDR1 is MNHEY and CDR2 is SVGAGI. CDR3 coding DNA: TGTGCCAGCAGGGACGTGGGTCCCCAGCATTTT. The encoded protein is CASRDVGPQHF.

CDR3 DNA: TGTGCCAGTAGTATAGGGAGCGGCGGGGGCTACGAGCAGTACTTC. It yields the protein CASSIGSGGGYEQYF. V usage is TRBV19 and J usage is TRBJ2-7, with TRBD2 identical over 7 bases. With 1 base clipped from V and 3 bases from J, the junction kept 6 bases outside the gene matches. Looked up from germline, CDR1 is LNHDA and CDR2 is SQIVND (reference sequence). The CDR3 extends over 15 amino acids. Complete variable domain (other parts from reference TRBV19 and TRBJ2-7): DGGITQSPKYLFRKEGQNVTLSCEQNLNHDAMYWYRQDPGQGLRLIYYSQIVNDFQKGDIAEGYSVSREKKESFPLTVTSAQKNPTAFYLCASSIGSGGGYEQYFGPGTRLTVT.

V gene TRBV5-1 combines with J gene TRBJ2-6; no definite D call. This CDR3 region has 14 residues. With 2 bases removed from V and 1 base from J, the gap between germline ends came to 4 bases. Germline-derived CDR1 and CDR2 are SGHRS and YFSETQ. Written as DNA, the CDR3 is TGCGCCAGCAGCTTACGGTCTGGGGCCAACGTCCTGACTTTC. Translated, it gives CASSLRSGANVLTF.

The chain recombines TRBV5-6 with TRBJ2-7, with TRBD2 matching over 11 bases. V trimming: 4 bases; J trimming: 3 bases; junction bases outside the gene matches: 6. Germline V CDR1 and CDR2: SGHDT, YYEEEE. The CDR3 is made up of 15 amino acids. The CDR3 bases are TGTGCCAGCAGCCGCCCGGGACTAGCGGTCTACGAGCAGTACTTC. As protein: CASSRPGLAVYEQYF.

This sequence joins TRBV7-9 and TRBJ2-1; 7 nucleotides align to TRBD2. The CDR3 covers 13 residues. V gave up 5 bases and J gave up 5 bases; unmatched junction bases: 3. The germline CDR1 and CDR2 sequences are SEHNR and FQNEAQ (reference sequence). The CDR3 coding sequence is TGTGCCAGCAGCCCCAGCGGGAACAATGAGCAGTTCTTC. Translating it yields CASSPSGNNEQFF.

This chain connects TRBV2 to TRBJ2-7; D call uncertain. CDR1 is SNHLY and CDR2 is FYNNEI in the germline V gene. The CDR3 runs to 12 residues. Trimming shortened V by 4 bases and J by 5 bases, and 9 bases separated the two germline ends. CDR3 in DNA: TGTGCCAGCAGTGTTAGGGTAGACGAGCAGTACTTC. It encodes CASSVRVDEQYF.

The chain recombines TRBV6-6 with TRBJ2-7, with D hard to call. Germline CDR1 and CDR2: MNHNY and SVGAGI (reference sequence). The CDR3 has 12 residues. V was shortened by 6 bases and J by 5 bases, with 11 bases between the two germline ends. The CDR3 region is CASSHIPHEQYF. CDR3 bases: TGTGCCAGCAGCCACATCCCCCACGAGCAGTACTTC.

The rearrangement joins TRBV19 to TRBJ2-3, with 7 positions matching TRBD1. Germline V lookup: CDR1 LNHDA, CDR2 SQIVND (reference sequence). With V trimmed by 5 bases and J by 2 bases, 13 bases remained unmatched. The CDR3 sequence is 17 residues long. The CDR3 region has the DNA TGTGCCAGTAGTCTTCAGCGACAGGGTCCCCCCACAGATACGCAGTATTTT. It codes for CASSLQRQGPPTDTQYF.

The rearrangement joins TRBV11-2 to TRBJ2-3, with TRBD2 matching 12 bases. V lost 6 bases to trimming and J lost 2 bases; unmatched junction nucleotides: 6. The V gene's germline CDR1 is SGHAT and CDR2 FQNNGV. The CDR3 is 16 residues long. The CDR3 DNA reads TGTGCCAGCAGGCCCGGACTAGCGGGAACCACAGATACGCAGTATTTT. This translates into CASRPGLAGTTDTQYF. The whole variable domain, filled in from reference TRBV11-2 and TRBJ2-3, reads EAGVAQSPRYKIIEKRQSVAFWCNPISGHATLYWYQQILGQGPKLLIQFQNNGVVDDSQLPKDRFSAERLKGVDSTLKIQPAKLEDSAVYLCASRPGLAGTTDTQYFGPGTRLTVL.

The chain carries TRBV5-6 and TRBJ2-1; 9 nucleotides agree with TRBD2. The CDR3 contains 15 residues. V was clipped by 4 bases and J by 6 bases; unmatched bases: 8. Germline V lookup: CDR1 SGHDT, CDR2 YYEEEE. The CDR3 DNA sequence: TGTGCCAGCAGCGCGGACGAAGCGGGAGGCAATGAGCAGTTCTTC. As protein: CASSADEAGGNEQFF.

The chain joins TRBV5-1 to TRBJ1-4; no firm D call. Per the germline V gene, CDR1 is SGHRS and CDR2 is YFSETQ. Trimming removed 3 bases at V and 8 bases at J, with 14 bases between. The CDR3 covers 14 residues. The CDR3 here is CASSSRSWREKLFF. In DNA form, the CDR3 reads TGCGCCAGCAGCTCCCGGTCCTGGAGAGAAAAACTGTTTTTT.

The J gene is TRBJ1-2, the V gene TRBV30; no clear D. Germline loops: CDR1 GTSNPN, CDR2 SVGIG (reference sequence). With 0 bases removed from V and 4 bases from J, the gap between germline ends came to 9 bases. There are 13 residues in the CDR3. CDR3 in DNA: TGTGCCTGGAGTGTACCCCGGGGCTATGGCTACACCTTC. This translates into CAWSVPRGYGYTF.

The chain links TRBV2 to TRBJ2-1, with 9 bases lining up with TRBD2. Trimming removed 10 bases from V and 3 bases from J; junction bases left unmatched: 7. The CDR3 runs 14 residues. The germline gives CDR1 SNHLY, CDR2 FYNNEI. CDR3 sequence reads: CAIISGRGYNEQFF. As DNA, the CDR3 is TGTGCCATCATTAGCGGGAGAGGCTACAATGAGCAGTTCTTC.

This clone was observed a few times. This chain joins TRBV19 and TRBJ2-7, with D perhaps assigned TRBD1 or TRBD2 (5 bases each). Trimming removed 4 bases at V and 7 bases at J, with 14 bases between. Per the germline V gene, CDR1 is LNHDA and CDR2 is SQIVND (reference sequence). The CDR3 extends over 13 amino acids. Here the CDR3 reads CASSTRLGVEQYF. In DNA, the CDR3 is TGTGCCAGTAGTACGCGCCTGGGGGTTGAGCAGTACTTC.

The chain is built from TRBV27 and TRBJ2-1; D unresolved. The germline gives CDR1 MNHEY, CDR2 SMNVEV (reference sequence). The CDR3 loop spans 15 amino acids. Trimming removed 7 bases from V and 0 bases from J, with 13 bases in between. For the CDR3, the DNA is TGTGCCAGCAAGATCGGACGGAGCTCCTACAATGAGCAGTTCTTC. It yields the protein CASKIGRSSYNEQFF.

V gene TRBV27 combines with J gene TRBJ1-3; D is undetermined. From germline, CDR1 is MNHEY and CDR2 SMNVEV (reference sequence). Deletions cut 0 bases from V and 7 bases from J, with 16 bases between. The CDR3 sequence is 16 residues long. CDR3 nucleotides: TGTGCCAGCAGTTTATCGGACCCAAGGGCCGGGAACACCATATATTTT. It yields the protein CASSLSDPRAGNTIYF.

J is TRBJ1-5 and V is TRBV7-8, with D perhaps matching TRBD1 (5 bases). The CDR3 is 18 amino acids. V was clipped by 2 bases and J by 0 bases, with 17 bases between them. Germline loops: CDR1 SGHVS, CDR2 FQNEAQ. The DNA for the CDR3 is TGTGCCAGCAGCTTAATCGCCAGGGATCCCTATAGCAATCAGCCCCAGCATTTT. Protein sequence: CASSLIARDPYSNQPQHF.

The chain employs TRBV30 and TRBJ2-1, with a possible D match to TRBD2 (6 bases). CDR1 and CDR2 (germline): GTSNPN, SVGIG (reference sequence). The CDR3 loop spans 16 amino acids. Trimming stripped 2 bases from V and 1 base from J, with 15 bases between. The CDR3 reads CAWSPRLGVSYNEQFF. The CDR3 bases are TGTGCCTGGAGTCCCCGACTAGGTGTGTCCTACAATGAGCAGTTCTTC.